Listed below are T cell receptor beta chains from one sample, sequenced in a study of blood T cells in healthy people across ages. TCRdb itself ran the 5' RACE reads through MiXCR, one entry per CDR3 protein. Found here are around 1.1 million distinct CDR3 sequences, roughly two fifths of them singletons; the top ten hold 10% to 15%. Sequenced input: blood. The receptors shown here come from a man between 18 and 35 years old in good health. Both conserved end residues are part of each CDR3. The order of the fields is J gene, D gene, CDR3 length, V gene, clone size, CDR3 protein, CDR3 DNA. A D gene is named only where the DNA matches it firmly. The size entry is marked missing in some rows and otherwise reads once, few, many or a size class.

>TRBJ1-2|TRBD1|14|TRBV25-1|NA
CVSSGTGFNYGYTF
TGTGTCAGCAGTGGGACAGGATTTAACTATGGCTACACCTTC
>TRBJ1-1|NA|14|TRBV12-3/TRBV12-4|NA
CASSLGGRGAEAFF
TGTGCCAGCAGTTTAGGAGGGAGGGGTGCTGAAGCTTTCTTT
>TRBJ2-5|NA|15|TRBV27|NA
CASSLDRSYQETQYF
TGTGCCAGCAGTTTAGACAGGAGCTACCAAGAGACCCAGTACTTC
>TRBJ1-2|NA|16|TRBV7-9|NA
CASSLARGRGNYGYTF
TGTGCCAGCAGCTTAGCGCGGGGCAGGGGAAACTATGGCTACACCTTC
>TRBJ2-1|NA|16|TRBV6-2/TRBV6-3|NA
CASKPPQGPSYNEQFF
TGTGCCAGCAAGCCCCCCCAAGGTCCCTCCTACAATGAGCAGTTCTTC
>TRBJ1-2|NA|13|TRBV10-3|NA
CATHRVGSDGYTF
TGTGCCACCCATAGGGTAGGTTCGGATGGCTACACCTTC
>TRBJ1-1|NA|12|TRBV12-3/TRBV12-4|NA
CASTKGGTEAFF
TGTGCCAGCACCAAAGGGGGGACTGAAGCTTTCTTT
>TRBJ2-1|TRBD2|15|TRBV20-1|NA
CSAVRTSGMYNEQFF
TGCAGTGCTGTCAGGACTAGCGGGATGTACAATGAGCAGTTCTTC
>TRBJ1-2|TRBD1|13|TRBV10-3|few
CAISHDRAYGYTF
TGTGCCATCAGTCATGACAGGGCGTATGGCTACACCTTC
>TRBJ2-5|NA|14|TRBV12-3/TRBV12-4|NA
CASRGSSGQETQYF
TGTGCCAGCAGAGGCAGCAGTGGACAAGAGACCCAGTACTTC
>TRBJ2-7|TRBD1|18|TRBV4-3|NA
CASSQVVLEGQGVDEQYF
TGCGCCAGCAGCCAAGTAGTTCTTGAAGGACAGGGAGTCGACGAGCAGTACTTC
>TRBJ1-2|NA|15|TRBV5-1|once
CASSLVSSPNYGYTF
TGCGCCAGCAGCTTGGTATCCAGCCCTAACTATGGCTACACCTTC
>TRBJ1-1|NA|16|TRBV12-3/TRBV12-4|few
CASSLGGTLVNTEAFF
TGTGCCAGCAGTTTAGGGGGGACTCTGGTGAACACTGAAGCTTTCTTT
>TRBJ2-1|NA|15|TRBV9|NA
CASSVKGGNYNEQFF
TGTGCCAGCAGCGTAAAAGGCGGAAACTACAATGAGCAGTTCTTC
>TRBJ1-5|NA|16|TRBV20-1|NA
CSARDIIGNSNQPQHF
TGCAGTGCTAGAGATATAATAGGGAATAGCAATCAGCCCCAGCATTTT
>TRBJ2-7|TRBD1|13|TRBV19|NA
CASSPGQGGEQYF
TGTGCCAGTAGTCCGGGACAGGGAGGCGAGCAGTACTTC
>TRBJ2-3|NA|23|TRBV12-3/TRBV12-4|NA
CASSFDVRHSRGSGLISTDTQYF
TGTGCCAGCAGTTTCGATGTTCGCCACAGCCGGGGTTCGGGCCTCATTAGCACAGATACGCAGTATTTT
>TRBJ2-7|TRBD1|16|TRBV4-1|NA
CASSQDPQGASYEQYF
TGCGCCAGCAGCCAAGACCCACAGGGGGCTTCCTACGAGCAGTACTTC
>TRBJ1-1|TRBD1|16|TRBV9|few
CASSVGGTGGVTEAFF
TGTGCCAGCAGCGTAGGTGGGACAGGGGGAGTGACTGAAGCTTTCTTT
>TRBJ2-1|NA|17|TRBV7-6|NA
CASSSRLTESSYNEQFF
TGTGCCAGCAGCTCCAGGCTCACGGAGAGCTCCTACAATGAGCAGTTCTTC
>TRBJ2-3|TRBD2|17|TRBV3-1|few
CASSQLSGGVFTDTQYF
TGTGCCAGCAGCCAACTTAGCGGGGGGGTTTTCACAGATACGCAGTATTTT
>TRBJ2-1|TRBD2|17|TRBV5-1|NA
CASSLSSLADTYNEQFF
TGCGCCAGCAGCTTGTCCTCTCTAGCGGACACGTACAATGAGCAGTTCTTC
>TRBJ2-3|NA|15|TRBV21-1|NA
CASSNHGGATDTQYF
TGTGCCAGCAGCAACCATGGCGGGGCCACAGATACGCAGTATTTT
>TRBJ2-2|NA|14|TRBV4-2|few
CASSPLGNIGELFF
TGTGCCAGCAGCCCCCTAGGGAATATCGGGGAGCTGTTTTTT
>TRBJ2-1|TRBD1|15|TRBV6-5|few
CASSYRDSPTDEQFF
TGTGCCAGCAGTTACCGGGACAGCCCTACCGATGAGCAGTTCTTC
>TRBJ2-5|NA|14|TRBV20-1|NA
CSAHTGAFQETQYF
TGCAGTGCCCACACCGGGGCATTCCAAGAGACCCAGTACTTC
>TRBJ2-3|NA|17|TRBV5-1|NA
CASSSYPGTMSTDTQYF
TGCGCCAGCAGCTCCTACCCGGGAACAATGAGCACAGATACGCAGTATTTT
>TRBJ2-3|TRBD1|17|TRBV6-1|NA
CASSLSPDRAVIDAQYF
TGTGCCAGCAGCCTGTCCCCGGACAGGGCTGTGATAGATGCGCAGTATTTT
>TRBJ2-1|NA|14|TRBV15|once
CATSRDLPLKEQFF
TGTGCCACCAGCAGAGATTTGCCGCTCAAGGAGCAGTTCTTC
>TRBJ1-6|NA|15|TRBV7-8|NA
CASSPQRLGGSPLHF
TGTGCCAGCAGCCCCCAGCGTTTAGGGGGTTCACCCCTCCACTTT
>TRBJ2-1|TRBD2|19|TRBV20-1|NA
CSATHPGTSGLTQQETQFF
TGCAGTGCTACACATCCCGGGACTAGCGGGCTTACTCAGCAAGAGACCCAGTTCTTC
>TRBJ2-7|NA|14|TRBV7-2|NA
CASSYRTDYNEQYF
TGTGCCAGCAGCTACCGGACGGATTACAATGAGCAGTACTTC
>TRBJ1-2|TRBD1|16|TRBV7-9|NA
CASSWEALQGWGGYTF
TGTGCCAGCAGCTGGGAGGCCTTACAGGGGTGGGGCGGCTACACCTTC
>TRBJ2-7|NA|16|TRBV5-1|NA
CASSLEPVKQRNEQYF
TGCGCCAGCAGCTTGGAGCCGGTAAAACAACGCAATGAGCAGTACTTC
>TRBJ1-5|NA|15|TRBV20-1|few
CSARGPGATNQPQHF
TGCAGTGCTAGAGGCCCAGGGGCCACCAATCAGCCCCAGCATTTT
>TRBJ1-5|TRBD1|15|TRBV3-1|few
CASSQGTGSYQPQHF
TGTGCCAGCAGCCAGGGGACAGGTTCTTATCAGCCCCAGCATTTT
>TRBJ1-2|TRBD1|15|TRBV28|few
CASSLSAGGEDGYTF
TGTGCCAGCAGTTTATCAGCAGGGGGCGAGGATGGCTACACCTTC
>TRBJ2-5|NA|9|TRBV29-1|NA
CSVAPAEYF
TGCAGCGTTGCCCCGGCGGAGTACTTC
>TRBJ1-2|NA|11|TRBV12-3/TRBV12-4|few
CASSSRETYTF
TGTGCCAGCAGCTCAAGAGAGACCTACACCTTC
>TRBJ2-1|TRBD2|16|TRBV11-1|NA
CASGILAGSSYNEQFF
TGTGCCAGCGGTATTCTAGCGGGGAGCTCCTACAATGAACAGTTCTTC
>TRBJ2-7|NA|13|TRBV12-3/TRBV12-4|many
CASSTTGVYEQYF
TGTGCCAGCAGTACCACCGGGGTTTACGAGCAGTACTTC
>TRBJ2-3|NA|13|TRBV30|NA
CVWSHLNTDTQYF
TGTGTCTGGAGTCACCTTAACACAGATACGCAGTATTTT